This TCR beta chain was sequenced for a study of cytomegalovirus exposure and HLA in healthy donors. Study-level results: Previous analysis showed most TCR beta V segments were productive about 87% or about 30% of the time.

CDR1 is SQVTM and CDR2 is ANQGSEA in the germline V gene. CDR3 length equals 12 residues. The J segment lost 9 bases and the V segment lost 7 bases, leaving 11 bases of the junction unmatched. The PCR made use of 60 Vbeta and 13 Jbeta primers. TCRdb keeps only in-frame clones here, not all; method: immunoSEQ multiplex PCR. The sample has about 130,000 clones; just under 75% are singletons. In the case of this clone: Its antigen is not known.

The rearrangement uses TRBV29-1 and TRBJ2-7, with 8 positions matching TRBD1. What was sequenced was PBMCs. The receptor was isolated from a man in his forties in good health and CMV-seropositive. The CDR3 DNA sequence: TGCAGCGCCGCCGGGACAGGTCCTTTGCAGTACTTC. This sequence encodes CSAAGTGPLQYF.